Below, 23 T cell receptor beta chains from the same sample are listed, as sequenced in a study of OX40 agonist ivuxolimab in advanced cancers. Data came from immunoSEQ multiplex PCR; TCRdb stores just in-frame clones and leaves some out. Among tens of thousands of clones listed, 75% to 90% were seen once. The specimen comprised CD4+ or CD8+ T cells sorted from blood, sampled in a trial of the OX40 agonist ivuxolimab. All receptors derive from an adult with an advanced solid tumor such as melanoma, head and neck, liver or kidney cancer.

This sequence joins TRBV5-4 and TRBJ2-5; 7 bases align to TRBD2. Losses at the gene ends were 1 base for V and 7 bases for J; bases not matched to a gene: 7. This CDR3 contains 14 residues. Germline-derived CDR1 and CDR2 are SGHNT and YYREEE (reference sequence). This CDR3 is CASSLLPREGTQYF. The CDR3 DNA follows: TGTGCCAGCAGCTTGCTCCCCAGGGAGGGGACCCAGTACTTC.

This clone is medium-sized by share. The genes are TRBV7-9 and TRBJ2-2; a weak D match, TRBD2 (5 bases). Trimming cost V 4 bases and J 5 bases, with 11 bases left between them. The CDR3 is 14 residues long. Germline V gene data show CDR1 as SEHNR and CDR2 as FQNEAQ (reference sequence). CDR3 sequence (DNA): TGTGCCAGCAGCTCAGTTAGGAGGACCGGGGAGCTGTTTTTT. This codes for CASSSVRRTGELFF.

The rearrangement joins TRBV7-8 to TRBJ1-4; D is unresolved. CDR1 and CDR2 from the germline V gene are SGHVS and FQNEAQ. The CDR3 totals 16 residues. Trimming removed 5 bases from V and 7 bases from J, with 20 bases in between. CDR3 sequence reads: CASSPSFSGSFEKLFF. The DNA of the CDR3 is TGTGCCAGCAGCCCCTCGTTTTCGGGGTCATTTGAAAAACTGTTTTTT.

This sequence joins TRBV7-2 and TRBJ2-7, with 8 bases aligning to TRBD1. This CDR3 is 17 amino acids long. Germline V gives CDR1 SGHTA, CDR2 FQGNSA. V lost 3 bases and J lost 1; bases outside the gene matches: 11. The CDR3 DNA sequence: TGTGCCAGCAGCTTCCTTCCGGGACAGGCCTTATCCTACGAGCAGTACTTC. This encodes CASSFLPGQALSYEQYF.

J is TRBJ2-3 and V is TRBV5-1, with D maybe TRBD2 (5 bases). Between the trimmed V and J ends, which lost 0 bases and 0 bases, there was a span of 11 bases. Germline V gene data show CDR1 as SGHRS and CDR2 as YFSETQ. This CDR3 has 16 residues. This CDR3 reads CASSLGGSTSTDTQYF. The CDR3 bases are TGCGCCAGCAGCTTGGGAGGGTCGACTAGCACAGATACGCAGTATTTT.

The rearrangement uses TRBV29-1 and TRBJ1-5, with TRBD1 as a possible D gene (6 bases). Germline CDR1 SQVTM, CDR2 ANQGSEA. Trimming took 4 bases from V and 5 from J, leaving 12 bases between them. The CDR3 is 13 amino acids. The CDR3 DNA sequence: TGCAGCGTTGGGGGGGACAAAGATCAGCCCCAGCATTTT. This codes for CSVGGDKDQPQHF.

This clone was observed once. The gene calls are TRBV20-1 and TRBJ1-2; the D gene is possibly TRBD1 (6 bases). Trimming shortened V by 3 bases and J by 6 bases, and 8 bases separated the two germline ends. Germline V gene sequence: CDR1 DFQATT, CDR2 SNEGSKA (reference sequence). This CDR3 has 11 residues. This CDR3 is CSASQGNGYTF. The CDR3 nucleotides read TGCAGTGCTAGTCAGGGGAATGGCTACACCTTC.

The rearrangement joins TRBV28 to TRBJ1-5; D gene unclear. CDR3 length equals 15 residues. The germline CDR1 and CDR2 sequences are MDHEN and SYDVKM. The V and J ends lost 5 bases and 3 bases respectively, with 14 bases between them. The CDR3 loop reads CASSLAGKYNQPQHF. The CDR3 nucleotides read TGTGCCAGCAGTCTCGCCGGGAAATACAATCAGCCCCAGCATTTT.

The chain is built from TRBV4-1 and TRBJ1-1; tentative D call: TRBD1 (5 bases). This CDR3 region has 16 residues. The ends were cut back, 1 base at V and 7 bases at J, with 19 bases in the middle. The germline V gene encodes CDR1 MGHRA and CDR2 YSYEKL. The CDR3 DNA reads as TGCGCCAGCAGCCAAGGTCTCCGGGGGTCCGGCCTTGAAGCTTTCTTT. Amino acid sequence: CASSQGLRGSGLEAFF.

The DNA for the CDR3 is TGTGCCAGCAGCCCCGCCCAGGGAGAGACCCAGTACTTC. Translated: CASSPAQGETQYF. The V call is TRBV6-5, the J call TRBJ2-5; D perhaps matches TRBD1 (5 bases). V lost 6 bases, J lost 4 bases, and 12 bases lay in between. Germline lookup yields CDR1 MNHEY and CDR2 SVGAGI. CDR3 length equals 13 residues.

This clone was detected once. The CDR3 reads CASSLNLGGAVNTEAFF. Here the CDR3 DNA reads TGTGCCAGCAGCTTAAACCTAGGGGGGGCGGTGAACACTGAAGCTTTCTTT. This chain uses TRBV7-2 with TRBJ1-1, with D perhaps matching TRBD1 (6 bases). Per germline, CDR1 SGHTA and CDR2 FQGNSA. The CDR3 covers 17 residues. V was clipped by 2 bases and J by 0 bases, with 16 bases between them.

The chain joins TRBV7-6 to TRBJ1-1, with D unclear. Germline assignment: CDR1 SGHVS and CDR2 FNYEAQ. There are 15 residues in the CDR3. With 2 bases removed from V and 4 bases from J, the gap between germline ends came to 14 bases. The CDR3 protein is CASSLSWGIGTEAFF. The CDR3 DNA sequence: TGTGCCAGCAGCTTATCTTGGGGAATAGGCACTGAAGCTTTCTTT.

The chain has TRBV7-6 and TRBJ1-4; no clear D gene. The CDR3 has 15 residues. Looked up from germline, CDR1 is SGHVS and CDR2 is FNYEAQ. Trimming removed 5 bases from V and 7 bases from J, with 17 bases in between. CDR3 coding DNA: TGTGCCAGCAGCCCGCAGAATGAGATAGGTGAAAAACTGTTTTTT. Its translation: CASSPQNEIGEKLFF.

This clone has only a few counts. This chain uses TRBV6-5 with TRBJ1-1, with no clear D. Looked up from germline, CDR1 is MNHEY and CDR2 is SVGAGI. V shed 2 bases and J shed 8 bases, with 12 bases lying between them. CDR3 length: 13 amino acids. Written as DNA, the CDR3 is TGTGCCAGCAGTTACGTTGGTCGGGAGGAAGCTTTCTTT. It encodes CASSYVGREEAFF.

This clone was seen a handful of times. The V and J genes are TRBV6-5 and TRBJ2-7, with 12 bases lining up with TRBD1. Germline V gives CDR1 MNHEY, CDR2 SVGAGI. The CDR3 loop spans 14 amino acids. V shed 4 bases and J 4 bases; nucleotides not matched to a gene: 2. This CDR3 reads CASSLGQGAYEQYF. The CDR3 bases are TGTGCCAGCAGTTTGGGACAGGGGGCTTACGAGCAGTACTTC.

V is TRBV27 and J is TRBJ1-2; D is undetermined. CDR3 size: 13 residues. CDR1 is MNHEY, CDR2 SMNVEV, per germline (reference sequence). V was trimmed by 6 bases and J by 3 bases, leaving 11 bases between them. DNA for the CDR3: TGTGCCAGCAGCCTGTATGGGGACTATGGCTACACCTTC. Encoded protein: CASSLYGDYGYTF.

The gene calls are TRBV5-1 and TRBJ2-1; D possibly uses TRBD1 or TRBD2 (6 bases each). Trimming stripped 3 bases from V and 7 bases from J, with 17 bases between. This CDR3 comprises 15 residues. Per the germline V gene, CDR1 is SGHRS and CDR2 is YFSETQ. The CDR3, as DNA: TGCGCCAGCAGCTGGGGGCTAGCGATGAGGAATGAGCAGTTCTTC. It codes for CASSWGLAMRNEQFF.

The chain has TRBV19 and TRBJ2-3; D assignment may be TRBD1 or TRBD2 (6 bases each). CDR1 is LNHDA, CDR2 SQIVND, per germline (reference sequence). V lost 4 bases and J lost 2, with 13 bases in between. The CDR3 runs to 15 residues. CDR3 loop: CASSTGEDSTDTQYF. CDR3 DNA: TGTGCCAGTAGTACAGGGGAGGACTCCACAGATACGCAGTATTTT.

This clone appeared a single time. This rearrangement joins TRBV5-6 to TRBJ2-1; 14 nucleotides agree with TRBD2. Looked up from germline, CDR1 is SGHDT and CDR2 is YYEEEE. CDR3 size: 17 residues. The trim removed 0 bases at V and 9 bases at J, leaving 8 bases unmatched. The CDR3 bases are TGTGCCAGCAGCTTGGTCAAGGGACTAGCGGGAGTATCTGAGCAGTTCTTC. Residues: CASSLVKGLAGVSEQFF.

The chain is built from TRBV10-3 and TRBJ1-5; 7 positions match TRBD1. The CDR3 is 14 residues long. Germline assignment: CDR1 ENHRY and CDR2 SYGVKD. The trim removed 5 bases at V and 5 bases at J, leaving 6 bases unmatched. The CDR3 nucleotides are TGTGCCATCAGTACCCGACAGGGCGATCAGCCCCAGCATTTT. This translates into CAISTRQGDQPQHF.

With respect to this clone: The sample contains more than one DNA sequence encoding this CDR3. The chain uses TRBV11-1 and TRBJ2-7; a weak D match, TRBD1 (6 bases). The germline V gene encodes CDR1 SGHAT and CDR2 FQDESV (reference sequence). V shed 2 bases and J shed 1 base, with 21 bases lying between them. The length of the CDR3 is 18 residues. The DNA for the CDR3 is TGTGCCAGCAGCTTAATTTTGAGGTCTTGGGACAAATCCTACGAGCAGTACTTC. Amino acids: CASSLILRSWDKSYEQYF.

The V and J genes are TRBV6-1 and TRBJ1-2; weak D call: TRBD1 (6 bases). CDR3 size: 14 residues. V lost 6 bases and J lost 7, with 18 bases in between. Germline CDR1 MNHNS, CDR2 SASEGT. The CDR3 sequence: CASSEHQGRRGYTF. CDR3 DNA sequence: TGTGCCAGCAGCGAACATCAGGGGAGACGTGGCTACACCTTC.

The J gene is TRBJ1-1, the V gene TRBV10-1, with D tentatively TRBD1 (6 bases). CDR1 and CDR2 from the germline V gene are WNHNN and SYGVQD (reference sequence). V lost 7 bases and J lost 4, with 10 bases in between. CDR3 length: 12 residues. CDR3 sequence (DNA): TGCGCCAGCAAGGGGGATACCACTGAAGCTTTCTTT. Its protein product is CASKGDTTEAFF.